What follows are 18 T cell receptor beta chains derived from one specimen sequenced in a study of beta chain features in type 1 diabetes. All of the isolated RNA was reverse transcribed, so expressed TCRB transcripts were sequenced. This table comes from immunoSEQ multiplex PCR, and its TCRdb copy is limited to in-frame clones, with some not included. The repertoire has under 150,000 clones, roughly 17% of them found once; the top ten carry around 2.6%. These receptors lack a known antigen. Broader study findings: All four CD4+ subsets of Type 1 diabetes patients contained TCRB CDR3s that were moderately but significantly shorter.

Sequencing was done on a sample of central memory CD4+ T cells from blood. These receptors were taken from a man younger than 30 with type 1 diabetes.

This clone was detected only a few times. The chain carries TRBV18 and TRBJ2-2; a possible D gene is TRBD2 (6 bases). Germline values: CDR1 KGHSH, CDR2 LQKENI. The CDR3 is made up of 14 amino acids. V lost 4 bases and J lost 1, with 7 bases in between. Here the CDR3 reads CASSRLENTGELFF. The CDR3 DNA reads TGTGCCAGCTCACGACTAGAGAACACCGGGGAGCTGTTTTTT.

This clone was observed many times. This chain uses TRBV7-9 with TRBJ2-1; perhaps TRBD2 as D (6 bases). CDR1 is SEHNR and CDR2 is FQNEAQ in the germline V gene (reference sequence). The CDR3 consists of 16 residues. Trimming removed 5 bases from V and 6 bases from J, with 20 bases in between. CDR3 DNA: TGTGCCAGCAGCCGAGTTGCGGGCCTCGGGGGCAATGAGCAGTTCTTC. Encoded protein: CASSRVAGLGGNEQFF.

V gene TRBV10-2 combines with J gene TRBJ2-7; D possibly uses TRBD1 or TRBD2 (5 bases each). V was trimmed by 3 bases and J by 3 bases, leaving 6 bases between them. The CDR3 runs 12 residues. Per the germline V gene, CDR1 is WSHSY and CDR2 is SAAADI. CDR3 amino acids: CASSDGGYEQYF. In DNA form, the CDR3 reads TGCGCCAGCAGTGATGGGGGCTACGAGCAGTACTTC.

Details on this clone: This same CDR3 is encoded by further DNA sequences in the sample. This chain joins TRBV7-3 and TRBJ1-6, with TRBD1 matching 7 bases. CDR1 SGHTA and CDR2 FQGTGA come from the germline V gene. The CDR3 contains 14 residues. After removal of 2 bases from V and 10 bases from J, the junction contained 5 bases not matched to a gene. Here the CDR3 reads CASSLQGRGSPLHF. CDR3 nucleotides: TGTGCCAGCAGCTTACAGGGCAGGGGGTCACCCCTCCACTTT.

The V gene is TRBV7-8, the J gene TRBJ2-7; possible D gene TRBD1, 6 bases. Germline V gives CDR1 SGHVS, CDR2 FQNEAQ. CDR3 size: 14 residues. Trimming cost V 3 bases and J 4 bases, with 13 bases left between them. CDR3 in DNA: TGTGCCAGCAGCTTCGGACAGTTTGATTACGAGCAGTACTTC. Protein: CASSFGQFDYEQYF.

Only a few counts were recorded for this clone. The chain uses TRBV7-3 and TRBJ2-1, with a tentative D call TRBD2 (5 bases). The V and J ends lost 5 bases and 7 bases respectively, with 21 bases between them. The V gene's germline CDR1 is SGHTA and CDR2 FQGTGA. The CDR3 covers 16 residues. Written as DNA, the CDR3 is TGTGCCAGCAGCGCCCGACCTAGTACCCGGGGAAATGAGCAGTTCTTC. It codes for CASSARPSTRGNEQFF.

A few counts support this clone. The gene calls are TRBV11-2 and TRBJ1-2; no definite D call. The V gene lost 1 base and the J gene lost 1 base, with 4 bases spanning the gap. From germline, CDR1 is SGHAT and CDR2 FQNNGV. The CDR3 runs to 13 residues. The CDR3 is CASSLGFNYGYTF. As DNA, the CDR3 is TGTGCCAGCAGCTTAGGATTTAACTATGGCTACACCTTC.

This rearrangement joins TRBV6-6 to TRBJ2-5; the D gene is possibly TRBD2 (6 bases). The germline CDR1 and CDR2 sequences are MNHNY and SVGAGI (reference sequence). The CDR3 extends over 14 amino acids. V lost 2 bases to trimming and J lost 7 bases, with 14 bases between them. CDR3 sequence (DNA): TGTGCCAGCAGTTACCTCGATAGCGGCGGGACCCAGTACTTC. This gives the protein CASSYLDSGGTQYF.

The genes are TRBV7-2 and TRBJ2-5; TRBD1 is a possible D gene (5 bases). This CDR3 is built from 15 residues. CDR1 is SGHTA and CDR2 is FQGNSA in the germline V gene. The germline V and J ends were trimmed by 5 bases and 5 bases, with 18 bases remaining between them. CDR3 sequence: CASSHGQGSIETQYF. CDR3 sequence (DNA): TGTGCCAGCAGCCACGGGCAGGGAAGCATTGAGACCCAGTACTTC.

In this sample, this clone turned up a few times. The V and J genes are TRBV7-2 and TRBJ1-5; D might be TRBD1 (5 bases). This CDR3 has 19 amino acids. The germline V gene encodes CDR1 SGHTA and CDR2 FQGNSA. Trimming cost V 5 bases and J 0 bases, with 23 bases left between them. CDR3 nucleotide sequence: TGTGCCAGCAGCCCGATGTTTCTTCCGGGACGGTATAGCAATCAGCCCCAGCATTTT. Protein: CASSPMFLPGRYSNQPQHF.

This clone turned up a few times. The rearrangement uses TRBV13 and TRBJ2-3; TRBD2 might be the D (5 bases). This CDR3 has 17 residues. Trimming stripped 2 bases from V and 2 bases from J, with 17 bases between. Germline lookup yields CDR1 PRHDT and CDR2 FYEKMQ (reference sequence). DNA of the CDR3: TGTGCCAGCAGCTTATGGGGTAGCGCGGCAATCACAGATACGCAGTATTTT. This translates into CASSLWGSAAITDTQYF.

The chain links TRBV6-5 to TRBJ1-1, with TRBD1 matching 8 bases. This CDR3 contains 15 residues. V trimming: 6 bases; J trimming: 1 base; junction bases outside the gene matches: 7. Per germline, CDR1 MNHEY and CDR2 SVGAGI. CDR3 amino acids: CASSPTGASNTEAFF. The CDR3 bases are TGTGCCAGCAGCCCGACAGGGGCCTCGAACACTGAAGCTTTCTTT.

The CDR3 here is CASSNRQGEADTQYF. As DNA, the CDR3 is TGTGCCAGCAGCAACCGGCAGGGAGAAGCAGATACGCAGTATTTT. The genes are TRBV11-3 and TRBJ2-3; D could derive from TRBD1 or TRBD2 (5 bases each). Germline V gene sequence: CDR1 SGHNT, CDR2 YENEEA. The V end was cut by 5 bases, the J end by 4 bases, with 16 bases between. The CDR3 contains 15 residues.

This clone was seen a few times. Other DNA sequences of this sample code for an identical CDR3. The chain links TRBV4-3 to TRBJ1-5; D unclear. This CDR3 comprises 13 residues. The V and J ends lost 1 base and 6 bases respectively, with 7 bases between them. Germline lookup yields CDR1 LGHNA and CDR2 YSLEER. The CDR3 sequence is CASSQGWRQPQHF. Written as DNA, the CDR3 is TGCGCCAGCAGCCAAGGGTGGCGTCAGCCCCAGCATTTT.

This clone was found a few times. The chain joins TRBV7-2 to TRBJ2-7; D gene uncertain. V was clipped by 6 bases and J by 0 bases, with 9 bases between them. This CDR3 comprises 13 residues. CDR1 and CDR2 (germline): SGHTA, FQGNSA. The CDR3 is CASRLGSSYEQYF. The CDR3 DNA reads as TGTGCCAGCAGGTTGGGAAGCTCCTACGAGCAGTACTTC. Filled out from reference TRBV7-2 and TRBJ2-7, the complete variable domain reads GAGVSQSPSNKVTEKGKDVELRCDPISGHTALYWYRQSLGQGLEFLIYFQGNSAPDKSGLPSDRFSAERTGGSVSTLTIQRTQQEDSAVYLCASRLGSSYEQYFGPGTRLTVT.

The chain employs TRBV25-1 and TRBJ2-2, with 9 bases fitting TRBD1. Germline V gene lookup returns CDR1 MGHDK and CDR2 SYGVNS. After removal of 3 bases from V and 7 bases from J, the junction contained 3 bases not matched to a gene. This CDR3 is built from 14 residues. The CDR3 nucleotides read TGTGCCAGCAGTGACGACAGGGGGAACGGGGAGCTGTTTTTT. Encoded protein: CASSDDRGNGELFF. The entire variable domain, with the rest obtained from reference TRBV25-1 and TRBJ2-2, is as follows: EADIYQTPRYLVIGTGKKITLECSQTMGHDKMYWYQQDPGMELHLIHYSYGVNSTEKGDLSSESTVSRIRTEHFPLTLESARPSHTSQYLCASSDDRGNGELFFGEGSRLTVL.

This clone was recorded only once. The rearrangement joins TRBV7-9 to TRBJ1-2; 12 bases are shared with TRBD1. The CDR3 contains 15 residues. Germline values: CDR1 SEHNR, CDR2 FQNEAQ (reference sequence). The junction had 6 bases not matched to a gene; V was cut back by 6 bases and J by 4 bases. DNA for the CDR3: TGTGCCAGCAGAACCACGGGACAGGGGGCCTATGGCTACACCTTC. It specifies CASRTTGQGAYGYTF.

This clone has only a few counts. This chain connects TRBV15 to TRBJ1-5, with D perhaps TRBD1 (5 bases). CDR1 is LNHNV and CDR2 is YYDKDF in the germline V gene (reference sequence). This CDR3 has 16 amino acids. Deletions cut 3 bases from V and 1 base from J, with 13 bases between. The CDR3 here is CATSRGQGLSNQPQHF. Here the CDR3 DNA reads TGTGCCACCAGCAGGGGCCAGGGTTTGAGCAATCAGCCCCAGCATTTT.